This passage covers 8 T cell receptor beta chains from one sample sequenced in a study. TCRdb ran MiXCR on the 5' RACE reads and lists one entry per CDR3 protein. The sample carries about 64,000 distinct CDR3 sequences, approximately 22% recorded once. The sample taken for sequencing was memory CD4+ T cells sorted from a lymph node. Subset described: memory CD4+ T cells, CD4+CD45RO+CD25-. The receptors shown here come from a female donor with breast cancer.

This chain connects TRBV6-2 or TRBV6-3 to TRBJ2-3; 7 bases are shared with TRBD2. Germline V gene lookup returns CDR1 MNHEY and CDR2 SVGEGT. This CDR3 is 15 amino acids long. With 7 bases clipped from V and 2 bases from J, the junction kept 9 bases outside the gene matches. This chain's CDR3 is CASTGGGSVTDTQYF. DNA for the CDR3: TGTGCCAGCACCGGAGGCGGGAGTGTCACAGATACGCAGTATTTT.

This clonotype was seen ten or more times. V is TRBV5-1 and J is TRBJ2-1; D unclear. Per the germline V gene, CDR1 is SGHRS and CDR2 is YFSETQ. V lost 0 bases and J lost 8, with 12 bases in between. This CDR3 contains 14 residues. The CDR3 loop reads CASSLGVSLYEQFF. CDR3 nucleotide sequence: TGCGCCAGCAGCTTGGGAGTTAGTCTCTATGAGCAGTTCTTC. Using reference TRBV5-1 and TRBJ2-1 for the parts outside the CDR3, the full variable domain is KAGVTQTPRYLIKTRGQQVTLSCSPISGHRSVSWYQQTPGQGLQFLFEYFSETQRNKGNFPGRFSGRQFSNSRSEMNVSTLELGDSALYLCASSLGVSLYEQFFGPGTRLTVL.

The V gene is TRBV29-1, the J gene TRBJ1-2; the D is unclear. Germline-derived CDR1 and CDR2 are SQVTM and ANQGSEA. The CDR3 is 11 amino acids. Trimming took off 8 bases at V and 3 bases at J, with 10 bases between the two ends. CDR3: CSLRNDYGYTF. CDR3 DNA sequence: TGCAGCCTGCGAAACGACTATGGCTACACCTTC. The full variable domain, completed using reference TRBV29-1 and TRBJ1-2, is SAVISQKPSRDICQRGTSLTIQCQVDSQVTMMFWYRQQPGQSLTLIATANQGSEATYESGFVIDKFPISRPNLTFSTLTVSNMSPEDSSIYLCSLRNDYGYTFGSGTRLTVV.

This clonotype was seen more than once but under ten times. The V and J genes are TRBV11-1 and TRBJ1-1, with D perhaps matching TRBD1 (6 bases). CDR3 length equals 15 residues. CDR1 and CDR2 from the germline V gene are SGHAT and FQDESV (reference sequence). Trimming took off 5 bases at V and 4 bases at J, with 17 bases between the two ends. The CDR3 coding sequence is TGTGCCAGCAGCCTAAGGACAGCCGGCCTCACTGAAGCTTTCTTT. It is translated as CASSLRTAGLTEAFF.

The genes are TRBV20-1 and TRBJ2-1, with a tentative D call TRBD2 (6 bases). The CDR3 length is 14 residues. Per germline, CDR1 DFQATT and CDR2 SNEGSKA (reference sequence). The CDR3 region is CRMIRAGGYNEQFF. DNA for the CDR3: TGCAGAATGATCAGGGCCGGGGGCTACAATGAGCAGTTCTTC.

This clonotype was observed once. The V gene is TRBV9, the J gene TRBJ1-2; D is uncertain. Trimming shortened V by 0 bases and J by 4 bases, and 13 bases separated the two germline ends. CDR1 SGDLS and CDR2 YYNGEE come from the germline V gene. The CDR3 runs to 15 residues. This CDR3 is CASSVDGGLTYGYTF. The CDR3 DNA reads TGTGCCAGCAGCGTAGATGGCGGCCTAACCTATGGCTACACCTTC.

The table lists this clonotype with many counts. The chain has TRBV6-5 and TRBJ2-1, with 10 bases identical to TRBD2. Germline V gene lookup returns CDR1 MNHEY and CDR2 SVGAGI. This CDR3 is 15 amino acids long. Unmatched junction bases numbered 5, after V lost 6 bases and J lost 3 bases. CDR3: CASRLAGPGYNEQFF. CDR3 nucleotides: TGTGCCAGCAGACTAGCGGGGCCCGGCTACAATGAGCAGTTCTTC.

The chain employs TRBV6-1 and TRBJ2-7, with D hard to call. This CDR3 contains 13 residues. The V and J ends lost 4 bases and 4 bases respectively, with 11 bases between them. Looked up from germline, CDR1 is MNHNS and CDR2 is SASEGT. CDR3 coding DNA: TGTGCCAGCAGTGTGACTGATTTGTACGAGCAGTACGTC. Protein product: CASSVTDLYEQYV.